Listed below are T cell receptor beta chains from one sample, sequenced in a study of shared clonotypes between healthy human individuals. Clones were sequenced by immunoSEQ multiplex PCR, and TCRdb holds only the in-frame ones, with some missing. The data contain roughly 810,000 clones, around 96% of them seen just once; the ten biggest clones take up less than 0.25%. The sample consisted of naive CD8+ T cells sorted from blood. The receptors here all came from a man under 40 in good health. Each CDR3 is given with its conserved first and last residue. A D gene is named only where the DNA matches it firmly. Clone size, where shown, is once, few, many, or a class for clones that have expanded.

d_gene: NA
abundance: NA
v_gene: TRBV6-5
j_gene: TRBJ2-5
CDR3nt: TGTGCCAGCTCCGGCTTCAATAGCTGGGAGACCCAGTACTTC
CDR3aa: CASSGFNSWETQYF

d_gene: NA
abundance: NA
v_gene: TRBV19
j_gene: TRBJ1-5
CDR3nt: TGTGCCAGTAGTATACGGCAGGGATACCAGCCCCAGCATTTT
CDR3aa: CASSIRQGYQPQHF

d_gene: NA
abundance: NA
v_gene: TRBV27
j_gene: TRBJ2-1
CDR3nt: TGTGCCAGCAGTTTAATGGACAGCTACAATGAGCAGTTCTTC
CDR3aa: CASSLMDSYNEQFF

d_gene: TRBD2
abundance: NA
v_gene: TRBV27
j_gene: TRBJ2-5
CDR3nt: TGTGCCAGCAGTCAAGCGGGAGTGAGGGAGACCCAGTACTTC
CDR3aa: CASSQAGVRETQYF

d_gene: NA
abundance: NA
v_gene: TRBV11-2
j_gene: TRBJ2-3
CDR3nt: TGTGCCAGCAGCCACAGCGGTAGCACAGATACGCAGTATTTT
CDR3aa: CASSHSGSTDTQYF

d_gene: TRBD1
abundance: NA
v_gene: TRBV7-9
j_gene: TRBJ2-1
CDR3nt: TGTGCCAGCAGCTTAGTAAATGTTGGGACAGGATACGACAATGAGCAGTTCTTC
CDR3aa: CASSLVNVGTGYDNEQFF

d_gene: NA
abundance: NA
v_gene: TRBV4-1
j_gene: TRBJ2-7
CDR3nt: TGCGCCAGCAGCCCCTCTATTGCCTCCTACGAGCAGTACTTC
CDR3aa: CASSPSIASYEQYF

d_gene: NA
abundance: NA
v_gene: TRBV11-2
j_gene: TRBJ1-1
CDR3nt: TGTGCCAGCAGCTCGGACAGACATAACACTGAAGCTTTCTTT
CDR3aa: CASSSDRHNTEAFF

d_gene: NA
abundance: NA
v_gene: TRBV7-8
j_gene: TRBJ2-7
CDR3nt: TGTGCCAGCAGCTTAGGATCTCCAGGGGCCTACGAGCAGTACTTC
CDR3aa: CASSLGSPGAYEQYF

d_gene: NA
abundance: NA
v_gene: TRBV29-1
j_gene: TRBJ2-2
CDR3nt: TGCAGCGTTTTAAGACTGGGAGACGAGGCCGGGGAGCTGTTTTTT
CDR3aa: CSVLRLGDEAGELFF

d_gene: NA
abundance: once
v_gene: TRBV11-2
j_gene: TRBJ2-1
CDR3nt: TGTGCCAGCAGCTTACCAGTTGAGCAGTTCTTC
CDR3aa: CASSLPVEQFF

d_gene: NA
abundance: NA
v_gene: TRBV6-1
j_gene: TRBJ1-6
CDR3nt: TGTGCCAGCAGTGACTATAATTCACCCCTCCACTTT
CDR3aa: CASSDYNSPLHF

d_gene: NA
abundance: NA
v_gene: TRBV7-6
j_gene: TRBJ2-6
CDR3nt: TGTGCCAGCAGCTCAGGAGGATCGTTAAGCTCTGGGGCCAACGTCCTGACTTTC
CDR3aa: CASSSGGSLSSGANVLTF

d_gene: TRBD1
abundance: NA
v_gene: TRBV11-2
j_gene: TRBJ1-1
CDR3nt: TGTGCCAGCAGCTTCCCCGACAGGGACGAAGCTTTCTTT
CDR3aa: CASSFPDRDEAFF

d_gene: TRBD2
abundance: NA
v_gene: TRBV28
j_gene: TRBJ2-1
CDR3nt: TGTGCCAGCAGTTTACCGTTAGCCCTAGCGGGCAACAATGAGCAGTTCTTC
CDR3aa: CASSLPLALAGNNEQFF

d_gene: TRBD1
abundance: NA
v_gene: TRBV9
j_gene: TRBJ1-2
CDR3nt: TGTGCCAGCAGCCCGAGGGGACAGGGGGCGCGAGGCTACACCTTC
CDR3aa: CASSPRGQGARGYTF